Following are 19 T cell receptor beta chains from one sample sequenced in a study of patients and donors after allogeneic stem cell transplantation (dated by TCRdb to 2018 to 2021). Receptor amplification or capture employed RT-PCR. The sequencer listed for this sample is NextSeq 550. TCRdb passed the public sequencing reads through fastp at Q25 and MiXCR, retaining productive beta sequences. Each entry is one CDR3 protein sequence, shown with its most common DNA and genes. The sample yields about 960,000 distinct CDR3 sequences; approximately 18% were counted once. The ten top clones hold under 6.5% of the sample. Material: blood, either unsorted or a sorted T cell fraction (not recorded which). The receptors stem from a human donor who was either an allogeneic HSCT recipient or a stem cell or donor lymphocyte infusion donor (not recorded which). It is not recorded whose cells these are; they may come from a transplant donor.

Only a few counts were recorded for this clonotype. The chain joins TRBV7-2 to TRBJ2-3; no firm D call. Germline values: CDR1 SGHTA, CDR2 FQGNSA. V dropped 1 base and J dropped 14 bases, with 19 bases sitting between them. This CDR3 is built from 14 residues. CDR3 nucleotides: TGTGCCAGCAGCTTAGTCGGGCAGCACGGATTTCGGTATTTT. As protein: CASSLVGQHGFRYF.

This chain connects TRBV4-1 to TRBJ2-1, with TRBD2 matching 11 bases. The CDR3 covers 16 residues. Germline V gene sequence: CDR1 MGHRA, CDR2 YSYEKL. Losses at the gene ends were 2 bases for V and 8 bases for J; bases not matched to a gene: 8. The chain's CDR3 is CASSQISGRALDEQFF. The DNA for the CDR3 is TGCGCCAGCAGCCAAATTAGCGGGAGGGCCTTAGATGAGCAGTTCTTC.

In its sample, this clonotype was seen a few times. The genes are TRBV20-1 and TRBJ1-4; 9 bases are a match to TRBD1. The length of the CDR3 is 15 residues. Germline loops: CDR1 DFQATT, CDR2 SNEGSKA (reference sequence). V lost 2 bases to trimming and J lost 4 bases; unmatched junction nucleotides: 5. This CDR3 reads CSARPPGQGNEKLFF. CDR3 in DNA: TGCAGTGCTAGACCTCCGGGACAGGGTAATGAAAAACTGTTTTTT.

With respect to this clonotype: The junction departs from the called germline gene at one end, perhaps through a read error. V and J are TRBV3-1 and TRBJ1-5, with D unresolved. CDR3 size: 12 residues. Per the germline V gene, CDR1 is LGHDT and CDR2 is YNNKEL (reference sequence). For the CDR3, the DNA is TGTGCCAGCAGCCAAGGGGATCATCCCCAGCATTTT. It yields the protein CASSQGDHPQHF.

The chain combines TRBV6-2 or TRBV6-3 with TRBJ1-6, with D possibly being TRBD1 (5 bases). CDR1 is MNHEY and CDR2 is SVGEGT in the germline V gene. Trimming removed 4 bases from V and 9 bases from J, with 16 bases in between. The CDR3 spans 15 residues. CDR3 sequence reads: CASSFDATGTSPLHF. The CDR3 coding sequence is TGTGCCAGCAGTTTCGACGCAACTGGGACTTCACCCCTCCACTTT.

In this sample, this clonotype turned up many times. V gene TRBV29-1 combines with J gene TRBJ2-6; D may be TRBD1 (6 bases). The germline V and J ends were trimmed by 0 bases and 2 bases, with 8 bases remaining between them. Germline V gene data show CDR1 as SQVTM and CDR2 as ANQGSEA. The CDR3 totals 15 residues. The CDR3 coding sequence is TGCAGCGTTGAAGACTGGGGGCCTGGGGCCAACGTCCTGACTTTC. Translation: CSVEDWGPGANVLTF.

Only a few counts were recorded for this clonotype. V and J are TRBV4-2 and TRBJ2-2; D not resolved. CDR3 length: 15 amino acids. Trimming pared 2 bases from V and 5 bases from J, leaving 12 bases between. The germline CDR1 and CDR2 sequences are LGHNA and YNFKEQ. The CDR3 here is CASSQNPTSTGELFF. The CDR3 region has the DNA TGTGCCAGCAGCCAAAACCCTACGTCGACCGGGGAGCTGTTTTTT.

The genes are TRBV12-3 or TRBV12-4 and TRBJ2-5; 15 nucleotides agree with TRBD2. The CDR3 has 18 residues. J was trimmed by 2 bases and V by 5 bases; bases with no gene match: 9. The CDR3 spells CASSPGLAGGVKQETQYF. DNA for the CDR3: TGTGCCAGCAGTCCTGGACTAGCGGGAGGGGTAAAGCAAGAGACCCAGTACTTC.

This sequence joins TRBV24-1 and TRBJ2-7; TRBD1 aligns across 8 bases. The CDR3 covers 15 residues. The trim removed 3 bases at V and 3 bases at J, leaving 6 bases unmatched. CDR1 is KGHDR, CDR2 SFDVKD, per germline. CDR3 bases: TGTGCCACCAGTGATGGGGACAGGAGATACTACGAGCAGTACTTC. Protein sequence: CATSDGDRRYYEQYF.

V gene TRBV20-1 combines with J gene TRBJ2-7, with D possibly being TRBD1 (5 bases). The V and J ends lost 7 bases and 3 bases respectively, with 13 bases between them. The CDR3 is 12 residues long. Germline-derived CDR1 and CDR2 are DFQATT and SNEGSKA (reference sequence). CDR3 region: CSGYQDNYEQYF. The CDR3 DNA sequence: TGCAGTGGATACCAGGACAACTACGAGCAGTACTTC.

The chain recombines TRBV12-3 or TRBV12-4 with TRBJ1-1; 11 bases are a match to TRBD1. The ends lost 6 bases at V and 1 base at J; junction bases unmatched: 7. The CDR3 spans 16 residues. In nucleotides, the CDR3 is TGTGCCAGCAGAACTGGACAGGGGGCTAGGAACACTGAAGCTTTCTTT. Protein sequence: CASRTGQGARNTEAFF.

This clonotype was seen a handful of times. The chain uses TRBV11-3 and TRBJ1-4, with unresolved D. The ends were cut back, 5 bases at V and 0 bases at J, with 13 bases in the middle. This CDR3 contains 16 residues. The germline V gene encodes CDR1 SGHNT and CDR2 YENEEA. In DNA, the CDR3 is TGTGCCAGCAGCGACCGTCGTCGTGCAACTAATGAAAAACTGTTTTTT. Translated, it gives CASSDRRRATNEKLFF.

In this sample, this clonotype turned up a few times. The CDR3: CASSREPLYGYTF. CDR3 in DNA: TGTGCCAGCAGCCGTGAACCTCTCTATGGCTACACCTTC. The chain recombines TRBV7-9 with TRBJ1-2; D unresolved. The germline gives CDR1 SEHNR, CDR2 FQNEAQ (reference sequence). The CDR3 has 13 residues. V lost 5 bases, J lost 4 bases, and 11 bases lay in between.

The chain combines TRBV12-3 or TRBV12-4 with TRBJ2-2; TRBD2 is a possible D gene (5 bases). The CDR3 runs 14 residues. Trimming took 4 bases from V and 2 from J, leaving 8 bases between them. CDR3 DNA sequence: TGTGCCAGCAGTTCCGGGGATAACACCGGGGAGCTGTTTTTT. Translating gives CASSSGDNTGELFF.

The chain is built from TRBV5-1 and TRBJ2-1, with 8 bases matching TRBD2. The V gene's germline CDR1 is SGHRS and CDR2 YFSETQ. Trimming cost V 0 bases and J 5 bases; bases outside gene matches: 4. The CDR3 has 15 residues. The CDR3 DNA reads as TGCGCCAGCAGCTTGGCTACTAGCGGTAACAATGAGCAGTTCTTC. Translated: CASSLATSGNNEQFF.

This clonotype was counted only a few times. This chain connects TRBV12-3 or TRBV12-4 to TRBJ2-7; TRBD1 matches at 7 bases. The CDR3 runs to 15 residues. The J segment lost 1 base and the V segment lost 5 bases, leaving 8 bases of the junction unmatched. The CDR3 DNA follows: TGTGCCAGCAGTGACGACAGGGAAGGGTCCTACGAGCAGTACTTC. The encoded protein is CASSDDREGSYEQYF.

This clonotype showed up just a few times. V gene TRBV4-1 combines with J gene TRBJ1-2, with D possibly being TRBD1 (5 bases). The V and J ends lost 0 bases and 1 base respectively, with 12 bases between them. CDR3 length equals 16 residues. The V gene's germline CDR1 is MGHRA and CDR2 YSYEKL. The CDR3 region is CASSQEDTILNYGYTF. The CDR3 nucleotides are TGCGCCAGCAGCCAAGAGGACACGATCCTTAACTATGGCTACACCTTC.

The chain is built from TRBV3-1 and TRBJ2-5; D call uncertain. The CDR3 length is 16 residues. V shed 1 base and J shed 3 bases, with 15 bases lying between them. Germline loops: CDR1 LGHDT, CDR2 YNNKEL (reference sequence). The CDR3 bases are TGTGCCAGCAGCCAAGCGGTTTTAAGACGGAAAGAGACCCAGTACTTC. This encodes CASSQAVLRRKETQYF.

This clonotype was picked up many times. The J gene is TRBJ2-1, the V gene TRBV19, with 9 bases lining up with TRBD2. Looked up from germline, CDR1 is LNHDA and CDR2 is SQIVND (reference sequence). The CDR3 totals 15 residues. Losses at the gene ends were 7 bases for V and 1 base for J; bases not matched to a gene: 5. CDR3 DNA: TGTGCCAGTATCAGAGCGGGAGGTTCCTACAATGAGCAGTTCTTC. This gives the protein CASIRAGGSYNEQFF.